This T cell receptor beta chain was found in a study of shared clonotypes between healthy human individuals. Sequencing used immunoSEQ multiplex PCR; TCRdb keeps in-frame clones, though not all of them. This table has about 1 million clones, more than 65% appearing once. Trimming removed 0 bases from V and 0 bases from J, with 11 bases in between. The germline gives CDR1 ENHRY, CDR2 SYGVKD. This CDR3 comprises 16 residues. The sequence was obtained from a young man in good health. Sequencing input: memory CD4+ T cells sorted from blood. As for subset: CD45RA-negative fraction. The V gene is TRBV10-3, the J gene TRBJ1-2; no clear D gene. CDR3 DNA: TGTGCCATCAGTGAGTCTGGGTACTTAGCTAACTATGGCTACACCTTC. It encodes CAISESGYLANYGYTF.